Here is one TCR beta chain with its context. This clonotype was picked up many times. This clone's antigen is unknown. Base quality data are lacking; no much larger clone is found one base away. Stable Graves' hyperthyroidism was defined as the absence of progression to ophthalmopathy over 18 months of follow-up. Hyperthyroidism patients were aged 18 to 65 years and newly diagnosed, with disease duration of less than 2 months. Patients with uncontrolled infections, other autoimmune diseases, pregnancy or lactation were excluded. Clinical symptoms, serum thyroxine and TRAb, thyroid ultrasound, and orbital computed tomography formed the basis for the diagnoses. PBMCs were separated from roughly 10 ml of fresh peripheral blood using Ficoll-Paque density gradient centrifugation. Total RNA was extracted with Trizol reagent, and quality was checked on an Agilent 2100 Bioanalyzer. This specimen belongs to a study of T cells in Graves' hyperthyroidism and ophthalmopathy (dated by TCRdb to between 2018 and 2021). At the level of the whole study: Peripheral blood samples were taken at initial diagnosis, before any treatment was given. A discovery cohort of 95 to 100 patients, roughly 45 with Graves' ophthalmopathy and approximately 57 with stable Graves' hyperthyroidism, was used to find distinguishing TCR V-J signatures. Prospective prediction of ophthalmopathy was tested in an independent validation cohort of some 19 hyperthyroidism patients and 17 patients who later progressed to ophthalmopathy. The approximately 97 discovery patients were randomly divided into training and test sets at a 7:3 ratio. Thyroid tissue and blood T-cell repertoires from six Graves' hyperthyroidism patients were also compared in the study. Following sampling, methimazole starting at 30 mg daily was given to hyperthyroidism patients, and high-dose intravenous methylprednisolone was given to ophthalmopathy patients. The paper reports TCR Vbeta CDR3 sequencing of over 120 peripheral blood samples: 43 ophthalmopathy, 70 to 85 hyperthyroidism and around 17 progressor patients. Beyond this particular receptor, the publication reports: Ophthalmopathy was separated from stable hyperthyroidism by a 13 V-J signature model, with around 90% sensitivity and 81% to 82% specificity obtained in cross-validation and 80%/75% obtained in testing. During validation, the model predicted progression to ophthalmopathy a median of about 6.5 months ahead of onset, with just under 71% sensitivity and under 85% specificity. Most expanded thyroid clonotypes (frequency above 0.001) were also found in blood, which suggests that blood repertoires may mirror thyroid immune responses. No statistical method was used to fix the sample size in advance, and group allocation was not hidden from the investigators.

Spanning cysteine to phenylalanine, the CDR3 consists of 14 amino acids. CDR3 DNA is the only sequence kept; it has 42 bases, read in frame from the first base. V and J are truncated by 5 bases and 1 base respectively, leaving an intervening sequence of 12 bases. Sequences SGHTA (CDR1) and FQGNSA (CDR2) are obtained from the germline V gene. The TCR beta CDR3 regions were amplified from the RNA transcripts. For the first round of RT-PCR on the TCR CDR3, the HTBI primer set was used together with the Qiagen OneStep RT-PCR kit. A second multiplex PCR round built the libraries, followed by size selection and purification. Libraries were sequenced paired-end with 100 bp reads on an Illumina HiSeq2000. Processing in the source paper ran as follows. SOAPnuke was used to process the raw data, with reads discarded if the reads contained adapters or uncalled bases, had a mean Phred below 15, or lacked an exact constant-primer or identifier match. COPE v1.2.5 was used to merge high-quality paired reads, and clonotypes were defined as unique nucleotide sequences. MiTCR v1.1 was used to align clonotypes to the IMGT TRBV, TRBD and TRBJ reference segments. The analysis included only V-J combinations with a frequency above 0.0001, which together covered 98% to 99.2% of the repertoires. The TCS score was defined as F50 (clonal expansion) divided by E x V (chaos), with BLOSUM62-based TCRdist calculated between CDR3 peptides within each V-J. Welch's t-statistics and random forest reduced approximately 520 V-J features to roughly 13, which were used in a naive Bayes classifier (R e1071). The raw public reads went through TCRdb reprocessing: fastp at Q25, MiXCR clone calling, in-frame beta chains kept. Here each entry gathers all rows of one CDR3 protein and keeps the most common genes and DNA. The V and J calls and clone size come from TCRdb's table, not from the authors' own analysis. This sample comprises about 590,000 distinct CDR3 sequences, roughly 14% of them detected only once. The ten largest make up 7.3% of the sample.

Recombination linked TRBV7-2 to TRBJ2-7; there is no confident call for the D gene. The sequence was collected from a woman aged 25 to 39 with Graves' hyperthyroidism. Sequencing was performed on blood. The DNA sequence follows: TGTGCCAGCAGCCCCGTTTTCGGGTCCTACGAGCAGTACTTC. The resulting protein is CASSPVFGSYEQYF.